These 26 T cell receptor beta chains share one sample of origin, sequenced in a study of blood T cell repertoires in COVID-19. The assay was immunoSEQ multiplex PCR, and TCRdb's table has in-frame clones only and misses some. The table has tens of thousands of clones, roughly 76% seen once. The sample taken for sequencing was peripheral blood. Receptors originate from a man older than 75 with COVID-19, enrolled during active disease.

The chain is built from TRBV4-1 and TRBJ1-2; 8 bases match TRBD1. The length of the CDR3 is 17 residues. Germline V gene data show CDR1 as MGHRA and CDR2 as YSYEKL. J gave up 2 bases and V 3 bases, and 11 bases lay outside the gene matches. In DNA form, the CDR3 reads TGCGCCAGCAGCCATAGATCAACGGACAGGGCAAACTATGGCTACACCTTC. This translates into CASSHRSTDRANYGYTF.

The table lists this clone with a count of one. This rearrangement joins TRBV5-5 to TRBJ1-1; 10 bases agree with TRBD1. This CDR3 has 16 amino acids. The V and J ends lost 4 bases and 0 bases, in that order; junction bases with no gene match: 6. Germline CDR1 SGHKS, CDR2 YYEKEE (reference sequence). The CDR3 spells CASSPFDRGLNTEAFF. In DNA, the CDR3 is TGTGCCAGCAGCCCCTTCGACAGGGGGCTGAACACTGAAGCTTTCTTT.

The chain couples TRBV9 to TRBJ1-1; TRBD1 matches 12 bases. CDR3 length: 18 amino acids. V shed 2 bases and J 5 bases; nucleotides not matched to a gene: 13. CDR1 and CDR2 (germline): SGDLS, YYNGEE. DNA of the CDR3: TGTGCCAGCAGCGTTGACTACCGGGACAGGGGGCGAGGAACTGAAGCTTTCTTT. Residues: CASSVDYRDRGRGTEAFF.

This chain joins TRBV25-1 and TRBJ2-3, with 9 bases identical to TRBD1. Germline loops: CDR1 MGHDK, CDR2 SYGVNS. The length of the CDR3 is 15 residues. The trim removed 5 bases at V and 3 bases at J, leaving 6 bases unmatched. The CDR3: CASSPGQGMTDTQYF. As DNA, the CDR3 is TGTGCCAGCAGTCCGGGACAGGGAATGACAGATACGCAGTATTTT.

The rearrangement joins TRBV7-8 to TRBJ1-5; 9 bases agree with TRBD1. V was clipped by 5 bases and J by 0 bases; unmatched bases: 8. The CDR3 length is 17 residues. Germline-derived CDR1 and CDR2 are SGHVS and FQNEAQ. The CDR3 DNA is TGTGCCAGCAGCCCAGGACAGGGGAGACGTAGCAATCAGCCCCAGCATTTT. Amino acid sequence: CASSPGQGRRSNQPQHF.

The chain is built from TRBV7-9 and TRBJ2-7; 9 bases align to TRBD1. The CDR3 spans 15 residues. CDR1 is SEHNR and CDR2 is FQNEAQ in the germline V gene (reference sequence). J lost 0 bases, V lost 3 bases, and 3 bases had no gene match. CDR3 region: CASSFSDRGSYEQYF. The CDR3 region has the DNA TGTGCCAGCAGCTTTTCGGACAGGGGCTCCTACGAGCAGTACTTC. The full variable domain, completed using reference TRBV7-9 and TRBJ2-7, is DTGVSQNPRHKITKRGQNVTFRCDPISEHNRLYWYRQTLGQGPEFLTYFQNEAQLEKSRLLSDRFSAERPKGSFSTLEIQRTEQGDSAMYLCASSFSDRGSYEQYFGPGTRLTVT.

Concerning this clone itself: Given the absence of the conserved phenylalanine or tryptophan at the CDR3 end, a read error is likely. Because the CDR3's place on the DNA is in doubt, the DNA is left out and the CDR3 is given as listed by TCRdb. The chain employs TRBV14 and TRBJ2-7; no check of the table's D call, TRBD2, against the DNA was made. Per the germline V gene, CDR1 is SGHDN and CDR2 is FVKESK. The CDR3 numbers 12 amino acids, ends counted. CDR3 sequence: CASSQKSSGSLL.

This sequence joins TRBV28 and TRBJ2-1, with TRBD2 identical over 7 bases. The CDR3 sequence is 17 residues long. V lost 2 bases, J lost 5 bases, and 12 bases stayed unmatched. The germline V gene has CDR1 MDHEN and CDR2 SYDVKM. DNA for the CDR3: TGTGCCAGCAGTTTACAGGCCGGCGGGAGTAGGGACAATGAGCAGTTCTTC. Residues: CASSLQAGGSRDNEQFF.

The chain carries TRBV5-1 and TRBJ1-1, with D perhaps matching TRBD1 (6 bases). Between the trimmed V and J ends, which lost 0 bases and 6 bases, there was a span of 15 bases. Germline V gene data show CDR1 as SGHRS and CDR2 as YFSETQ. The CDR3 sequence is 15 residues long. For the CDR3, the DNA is TGCGCCAGCAGCTTGGGGTACGGGGGGCCGGCTGAAGCTTTCTTT. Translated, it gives CASSLGYGGPAEAFF.

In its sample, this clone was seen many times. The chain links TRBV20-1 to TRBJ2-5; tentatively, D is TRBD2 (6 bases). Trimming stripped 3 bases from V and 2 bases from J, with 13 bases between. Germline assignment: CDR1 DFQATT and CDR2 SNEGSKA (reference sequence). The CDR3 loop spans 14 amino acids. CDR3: CSASSPRGQETQYF. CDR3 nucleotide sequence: TGCAGTGCTAGTAGTCCACGGGGGCAAGAGACCCAGTACTTC.

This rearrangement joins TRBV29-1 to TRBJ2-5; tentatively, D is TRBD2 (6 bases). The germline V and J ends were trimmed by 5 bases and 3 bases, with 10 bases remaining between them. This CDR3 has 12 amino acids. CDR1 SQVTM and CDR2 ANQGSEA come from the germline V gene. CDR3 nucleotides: TGCAGCGTTTCCCCGGGGGAAGAGACCCAGTACTTC. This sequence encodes CSVSPGEETQYF.

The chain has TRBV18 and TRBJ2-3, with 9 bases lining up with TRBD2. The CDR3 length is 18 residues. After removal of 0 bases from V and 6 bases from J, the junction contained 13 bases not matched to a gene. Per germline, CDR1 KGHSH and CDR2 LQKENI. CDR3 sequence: CASSPPRGSGGLTDTQYF. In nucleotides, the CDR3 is TGTGCCAGCTCACCACCCCGGGGTAGCGGGGGCCTCACGGATACGCAGTATTTT.

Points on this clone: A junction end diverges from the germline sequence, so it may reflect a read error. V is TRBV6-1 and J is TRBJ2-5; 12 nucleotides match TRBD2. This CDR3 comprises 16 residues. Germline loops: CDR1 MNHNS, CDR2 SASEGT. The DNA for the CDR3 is TGTGCCAGCAGTGACGGACTAGCGGGAATACAAGAGGCCCAGTACTTC. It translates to CASSDGLAGIQEAQYF.

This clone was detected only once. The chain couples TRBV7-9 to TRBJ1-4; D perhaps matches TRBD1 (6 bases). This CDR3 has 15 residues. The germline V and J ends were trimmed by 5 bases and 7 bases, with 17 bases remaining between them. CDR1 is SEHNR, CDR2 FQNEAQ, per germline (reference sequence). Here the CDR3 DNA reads TGTGCCAGCAGCCTTCGAACAGGGCGTGGTGAAAAACTGTTTTTT. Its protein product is CASSLRTGRGEKLFF.

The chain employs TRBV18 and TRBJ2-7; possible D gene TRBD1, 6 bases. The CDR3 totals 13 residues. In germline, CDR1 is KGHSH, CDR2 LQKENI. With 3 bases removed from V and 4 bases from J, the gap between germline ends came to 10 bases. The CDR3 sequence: CASSPRTEYEQYF. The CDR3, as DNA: TGTGCCAGCTCACCGCGGACAGAATACGAGCAGTACTTC. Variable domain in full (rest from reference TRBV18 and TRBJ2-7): NAGVMQNPRHLVRRRGQEARLRCSPMKGHSHVYWYRQLPEEGLKFMVYLQKENIIDESGMPKERFSAEFPKEGPSILRIQQVVRGDSAAYFCASSPRTEYEQYFGPGTRLTVT.

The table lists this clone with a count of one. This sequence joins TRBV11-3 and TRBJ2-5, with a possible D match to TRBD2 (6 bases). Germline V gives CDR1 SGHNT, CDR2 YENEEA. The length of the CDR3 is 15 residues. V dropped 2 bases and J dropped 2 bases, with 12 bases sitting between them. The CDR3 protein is CASSLNGGRQETQYF. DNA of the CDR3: TGTGCCAGCAGCTTAAATGGGGGGAGGCAAGAGACCCAGTACTTC.

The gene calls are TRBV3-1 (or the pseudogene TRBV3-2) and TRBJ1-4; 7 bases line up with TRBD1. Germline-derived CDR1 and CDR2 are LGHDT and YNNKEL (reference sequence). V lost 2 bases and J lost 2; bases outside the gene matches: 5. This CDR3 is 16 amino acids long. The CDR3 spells CASSQTEGATNEKLFF. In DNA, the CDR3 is TGTGCCAGCAGCCAAACGGAGGGGGCTACTAATGAAAAACTGTTTTTT.

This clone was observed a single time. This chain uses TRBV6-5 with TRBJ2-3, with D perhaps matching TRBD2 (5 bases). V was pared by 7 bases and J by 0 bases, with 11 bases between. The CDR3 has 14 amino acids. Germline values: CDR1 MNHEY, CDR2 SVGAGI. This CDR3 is CASKTTGSTDTQYF. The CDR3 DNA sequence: TGTGCCAGCAAAACAACGGGGAGCACAGATACGCAGTATTTT.

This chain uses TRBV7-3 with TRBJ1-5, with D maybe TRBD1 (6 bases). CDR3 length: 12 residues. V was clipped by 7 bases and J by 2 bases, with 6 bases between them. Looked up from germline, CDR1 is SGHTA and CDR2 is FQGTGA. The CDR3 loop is CASTGGNQPQHF. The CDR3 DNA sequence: TGTGCCAGCACAGGGGGCAATCAGCCCCAGCATTTT.

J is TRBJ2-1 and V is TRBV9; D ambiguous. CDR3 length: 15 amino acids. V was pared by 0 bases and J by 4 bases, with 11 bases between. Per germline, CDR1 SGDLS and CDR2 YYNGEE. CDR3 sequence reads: CASSVGTTRYNEQFF. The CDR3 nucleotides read TGTGCCAGCAGCGTAGGTACTACCCGGTACAATGAGCAGTTCTTC.

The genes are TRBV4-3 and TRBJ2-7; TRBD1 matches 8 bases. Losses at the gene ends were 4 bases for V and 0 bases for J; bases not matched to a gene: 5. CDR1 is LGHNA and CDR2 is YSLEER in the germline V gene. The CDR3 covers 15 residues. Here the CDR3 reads CASSRGQGASYEQYF. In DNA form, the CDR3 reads TGCGCCAGCAGCCGGGGTCAGGGGGCCTCCTACGAGCAGTACTTC.

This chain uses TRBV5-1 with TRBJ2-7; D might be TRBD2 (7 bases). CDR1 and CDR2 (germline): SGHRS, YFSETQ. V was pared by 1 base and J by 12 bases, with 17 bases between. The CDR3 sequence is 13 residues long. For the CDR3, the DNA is TGCGCCAGCAGCTTGCGTCGGGGGGCCCCGGGGTACTTC. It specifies CASSLRRGAPGYF.

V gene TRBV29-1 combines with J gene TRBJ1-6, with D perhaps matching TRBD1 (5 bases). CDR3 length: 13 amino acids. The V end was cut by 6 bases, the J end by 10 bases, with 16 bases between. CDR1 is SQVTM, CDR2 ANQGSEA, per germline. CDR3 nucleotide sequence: TGCAGCGTCGCCCAGTGGGGGGACTCACCCCTCCACTTT. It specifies CSVAQWGDSPLHF.

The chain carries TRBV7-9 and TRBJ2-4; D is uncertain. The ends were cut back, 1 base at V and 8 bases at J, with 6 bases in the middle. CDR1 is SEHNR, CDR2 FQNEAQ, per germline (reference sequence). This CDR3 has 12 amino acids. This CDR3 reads CASSLGGDIQYF. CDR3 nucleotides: TGTGCCAGCAGCTTAGGAGGTGACATTCAGTACTTC.

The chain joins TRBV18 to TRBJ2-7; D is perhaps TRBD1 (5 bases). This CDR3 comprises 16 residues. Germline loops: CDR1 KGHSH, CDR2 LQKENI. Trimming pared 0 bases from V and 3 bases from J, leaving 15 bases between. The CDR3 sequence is CASSPPNRDRNYEQYF. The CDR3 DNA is TGTGCCAGCTCACCACCGAATCGAGACAGAAACTACGAGCAGTACTTC.

Written as DNA, the CDR3 is TGTGCCATCACCCGTCAGTTAAAGGTTAGTTCGGGAAGCTCCTACAATGAGCAGTTCTTC. As protein: CAITRQLKVSSGSSYNEQFF. The rearrangement links TRBV10-3 to TRBJ2-1, with D possibly TRBD2 on 5 matching bases. CDR1 and CDR2 (germline): ENHRY, SYGVKD. V shed 7 bases and J shed 0 bases, with 28 bases lying between them. This CDR3 has 20 residues.